The T cell receptor (beta chain) described here comes from a study of T cells after posttransplantation cyclophosphamide. General observations from the study: Recipient CMV seropositivity and CMV reactivation strongly tracked TRB clonality. Tissue-infiltrating T cells from skin or gut overlapped little with blood T cells. Donor-recipient repertoire similarity was low at 1-2 months, rising over year one.

V gave up 1 base and J gave up 4 bases, with 10 bases separating them. The CDR3 sequence is 14 residues long. Germline V gene sequence: CDR1 SGHTA, CDR2 FQGNSA. Cyclophosphamide on days +3 and +4 followed busulfan-fludarabine conditioning and a marrow graft. This clone was counted many times. Its antigen remains unidentified. The assay was immunoSEQ multiplex PCR, and TCRdb's table has in-frame clones only and misses some. This sample has some 15,000 clones, each found more than once. Specimen: PBMCs, collected after allogeneic stem cell transplant with posttransplant cyclophosphamide. The chain is built from TRBV7-2 and TRBJ1-2; TRBD1 might be the D (5 bases). The TCR comes from a female patient aged 40-50 years who received an allogeneic stem cell transplant from an unrelated donor, was CMV-positive, and had acute GVHD only. Some T cells may have originated in the graft donor. The CDR3 nucleotides read TGTGCCAGCAGCTTAGGTGTCGGGGGCTATGGCTACACCTTC. This gives the protein CASSLGVGGYGYTF.